The entry below gives a single TCR beta chain sequence along with its context. This sample was taken from a study of blood T cell repertoires in COVID-19. Original handling: Amplification of reference gene primers provided the estimated nucleated cell counts. Profiling relied on immunoSEQ multiplex PCR, and the TCRdb table lists in-frame clones only, not all of them. V and J calls and clone size are given by that table; D and trimming were obtained from the DNA. The data contain tens of thousands of clones, 81% of them singletons. The V and J ends lost 5 bases and 5 bases, in that order; junction bases with no gene match: 8. The germline V gene encodes CDR1 SEHNR and CDR2 FQNEAQ (reference sequence). The CDR3 has 14 residues.

The rearrangement uses TRBV7-9 and TRBJ2-5; TRBD2 matches 7 bases. The TCR sequence derives from a woman aged 70-85 years with acute or convalescent COVID-19. Sequenced sample: peripheral blood. The CDR3 bases are TGTGCCAGCAGCCAGACCGGGGGAGGGGAGACCCAGTACTTC. This codes for CASSQTGGGETQYF.